The 20 T cell receptor beta chains given below trace back to one sample, sequenced in a study of T cell repertoires in cytomegalovirus infection. TCRdb itself ran the reads through MiXCR, one entry per CDR3 protein. The sample records 600,000 to 800,000 distinct CDR3 sequences, 20% to 25% being singletons. The sequenced sample consisted of CD8+ T cells from PBMCs. These receptors were collected from a human donor in good health (CMV status not recorded). Some clones in this sample may be carry-over from other donors' samples.

The chain combines TRBV6-5 with TRBJ2-5; 7 nucleotides agree with TRBD1. The V gene's germline CDR1 is MNHEY and CDR2 SVGAGI. Trimming cost V 4 bases and J 0 bases; bases outside gene matches: 8. The CDR3 has 16 amino acids. Here the CDR3 reads CASSSSGTAYQETQYF. The CDR3 DNA sequence: TGTGCCAGCAGTTCCTCCGGGACAGCGTACCAAGAGACCCAGTACTTC.

V is TRBV6-1 and J is TRBJ1-1, with no clear D. Germline-derived CDR1 and CDR2 are MNHNS and SASEGT. CDR3 length: 15 residues. Trimming cost V 5 bases and J 1 base, with 14 bases left between them. This CDR3 is CASSYGVFGNTEAFF. In DNA form, the CDR3 reads TGTGCCAGCAGTTATGGTGTGTTCGGGAACACTGAAGCTTTCTTT.

In its sample, this clonotype was seen a few times. The V call is TRBV4-1, the J call TRBJ1-2; TRBD1 is a possible D gene (5 bases). The CDR3 runs to 13 residues. Germline V gene lookup returns CDR1 MGHRA and CDR2 YSYEKL. Trimming removed 2 bases from V and 4 bases from J, with 8 bases in between. The CDR3 is CASSQIGAYGYTF. The CDR3 region has the DNA TGCGCCAGCAGCCAAATAGGGGCCTATGGCTACACCTTC.

This clonotype was counted many times. The J gene is TRBJ2-5, the V gene TRBV7-6, with 9 bases aligning to TRBD1. CDR1 and CDR2 from the germline V gene are SGHVS and FNYEAQ. CDR3 length equals 14 residues. V gave up 5 bases and J gave up 3 bases; unmatched junction bases: 4. For the CDR3, the DNA is TGTGCCAGCAGCACCCGGACAGGGGAAGAGACCCAGTACTTC. Residues: CASSTRTGEETQYF.

This clonotype was seen repeatedly, ten times or more. V usage is TRBV7-2 and J usage is TRBJ2-5; tentative D call: TRBD1 (5 bases). V was trimmed by 7 bases and J by 5 bases, leaving 8 bases between them. Germline CDR1 is SGHTA and CDR2 is FQGNSA. The CDR3 totals 11 residues. The chain's CDR3 is CASTPGETQYF. CDR3 in DNA: TGTGCCAGCACCCCAGGGGAGACCCAGTACTTC.

In regard to this clonotype: A much bigger clone sits one base away, suggesting this may be a read error. V usage is TRBV12-3 or TRBV12-4 and J usage is TRBJ2-1, with D possibly matching TRBD1 (5 bases). V gave up 2 bases and J gave up 6 bases, with 11 bases separating them. The CDR3 runs 14 residues. In DNA, the CDR3 is TGTGCCAGCAGTTTATCGGACATGCGCAATGAGCAGTTCTTC. Its protein is CASSLSDMRNEQFF.

The chain uses TRBV4-1 and TRBJ2-2; the D call may be TRBD1 or TRBD2 (5 bases each). There are 14 residues in the CDR3. V was shortened by 4 bases and J by 8 bases, with 14 bases between the two germline ends. The germline CDR1 and CDR2 sequences are MGHRA and YSYEKL. CDR3 residues: CASSLLRGPGELFF. The CDR3 coding sequence is TGCGCCAGCAGCCTTCTCCGGGGCCCAGGGGAGCTGTTTTTT.

The V call is TRBV18, the J call TRBJ2-3; D is undetermined. The CDR3 has 16 residues. Trimming removed 0 bases at V and 2 bases at J, with 12 bases between. Germline values: CDR1 KGHSH, CDR2 LQKENI. The CDR3 DNA follows: TGTGCCAGCTCACCACCGCCGGAGAGAGTCACAGATACGCAGTATTTT. Its translation: CASSPPPERVTDTQYF.

The chain couples TRBV7-9 to TRBJ2-1; D call uncertain. The CDR3 spans 11 residues. Per the germline V gene, CDR1 is SEHNR and CDR2 is FQNEAQ (reference sequence). Between the trimmed V and J ends, which lost 11 bases and 5 bases, there was a span of 10 bases. DNA for the CDR3: TGTGCCTCTCTTCGGGACAATGAGCAGTTCTTC. As protein: CASLRDNEQFF.

V usage is TRBV7-9 and J usage is TRBJ2-1; D is perhaps TRBD2 (5 bases). Per the germline V gene, CDR1 is SEHNR and CDR2 is FQNEAQ (reference sequence). Between the trimmed V and J ends, which lost 5 bases and 2 bases, there was a span of 19 bases. The CDR3 spans 17 residues. The CDR3 DNA is TGTGCCAGCAGCAGTAGCCGGGGAAGGACGACCTACAATGAGCAGTTCTTC. It specifies CASSSSRGRTTYNEQFF.

This clonotype was counted between two and nine times. The chain joins TRBV6-5 to TRBJ1-2; no clear D gene. Per germline, CDR1 MNHEY and CDR2 SVGAGI. Between the trimmed V and J ends, which lost 5 bases and 4 bases, there was a span of 17 bases. The length of the CDR3 is 15 residues. Here the CDR3 DNA reads TGTGCCAGCAGTCCTGACCCGGTAGAGCCCTATGGCTACACCTTC. Its translation is CASSPDPVEPYGYTF.

This clonotype was seen at least ten times. The V and J genes are TRBV12-3 or TRBV12-4 and TRBJ2-7; weak D call: TRBD1 (5 bases). V was clipped by 1 base and J by 2 bases, with 9 bases between them. The CDR3 runs to 14 residues. CDR3 loop: CASSLGGGTYEQYV. The CDR3 nucleotides read TGTGCCAGCAGTTTAGGGGGCGGAACCTACGAGCAGTACGTC.

This clonotype has only a few counts. The rearrangement links TRBV2 to TRBJ2-5, with TRBD1 matching 7 bases. V shed 9 bases and J 1 base; nucleotides not matched to a gene: 5. The germline CDR1 and CDR2 sequences are SNHLY and FYNNEI. This CDR3 contains 13 residues. CDR3 residues: CASWGQTQETQYF. In DNA, the CDR3 is TGTGCCAGTTGGGGACAGACCCAAGAGACCCAGTACTTC.

The chain carries TRBV6-6 and TRBJ1-1, with D perhaps matching TRBD1 (6 bases). V was trimmed by 0 bases and J by 0 bases, leaving 11 bases between them. The CDR3 is made up of 16 amino acids. In germline, CDR1 is MNHNY, CDR2 SVGAGI (reference sequence). The CDR3 DNA reads TGTGCCAGCAGTTACTCCGCGGACAGATTGAACACTGAAGCTTTCTTT. Translation gives CASSYSADRLNTEAFF.

This clonotype was recorded many times. The V gene is TRBV7-2, the J gene TRBJ2-7, with 8 bases fitting TRBD1. Germline lookup yields CDR1 SGHTA and CDR2 FQGNSA. This CDR3 has 13 residues. J gave up 5 bases and V 5 bases, and 5 bases lay outside the gene matches. In DNA, the CDR3 is TGTGCCAGCAGCCCGGTCAGGGGGCACGAGCAGTACGTC. Translating it yields CASSPVRGHEQYV.

The V call is TRBV4-3, the J call TRBJ2-1; 9 bases align to TRBD2. The CDR3 consists of 16 residues. V shed 0 bases, J shed 7 bases, and the junction held 7 bases outside the gene matches. The V gene's germline CDR1 is LGHNA and CDR2 YSLEER. Written as DNA, the CDR3 is TGCGCCAGCAGCCAAGAGCGGCGGGGGGGTCATAATGAGCAGTTCTTC. It codes for CASSQERRGGHNEQFF.

This clonotype was counted many times. The chain links TRBV7-6 to TRBJ2-1, with 9 bases identical to TRBD2. The V gene's germline CDR1 is SGHVS and CDR2 FNYEAQ. The CDR3 is 15 amino acids. V was pared by 5 bases and J by 8 bases, with 10 bases of the junction left unmatched. The CDR3: CASSTYSGGFDEQFF. The CDR3 region has the DNA TGTGCCAGCAGCACCTATAGCGGGGGATTCGATGAGCAGTTCTTC.

CDR3 nucleotide sequence: TGTGCCAGCAGCCAAGTATCGGTGAACACTGAAGCTTTCTTT. Translating it yields CASSQVSVNTEAFF. The chain combines TRBV14 with TRBJ1-1; D is unresolved. Germline CDR1 is SGHDN and CDR2 is FVKESK. The CDR3 consists of 14 residues. Trimming pared 1 base from V and 0 bases from J, leaving 6 bases between. Variable domain in full (rest from reference TRBV14 and TRBJ1-1): EAGVTQFPSHSVIEKGQTVTLRCDPISGHDNLYWYRRVMGKEIKFLLHFVKESKQDESGMPNNRFLAERTGGTYSTLKVQPAELEDSGVYFCASSQVSVNTEAFFGQGTRLTVV.

This chain joins TRBV7-3 and TRBJ2-1, with a possible D match to TRBD1 (6 bases). CDR3 length equals 15 residues. The V end lost 5 bases, the J end lost 4 bases, and 15 bases lay between the germline ends. The germline gives CDR1 SGHTA, CDR2 FQGTGA. The CDR3 reads CASSPRQVRYNEQFF. The CDR3 coding sequence is TGTGCCAGCAGCCCCCGACAGGTTAGGTACAATGAGCAGTTCTTC.

This chain joins TRBV6-6 and TRBJ2-1, with D tentatively TRBD2 (6 bases). Trimming stripped 4 bases from V and 3 bases from J, with 13 bases between. CDR1 is MNHNY and CDR2 is SVGAGI in the germline V gene (reference sequence). This CDR3 region has 15 residues. The CDR3, as DNA: TGTGCCAGCAGTTCAGAACCCGGGGGCTACAATGAGCAGTTCTTC. Residues: CASSSEPGGYNEQFF.